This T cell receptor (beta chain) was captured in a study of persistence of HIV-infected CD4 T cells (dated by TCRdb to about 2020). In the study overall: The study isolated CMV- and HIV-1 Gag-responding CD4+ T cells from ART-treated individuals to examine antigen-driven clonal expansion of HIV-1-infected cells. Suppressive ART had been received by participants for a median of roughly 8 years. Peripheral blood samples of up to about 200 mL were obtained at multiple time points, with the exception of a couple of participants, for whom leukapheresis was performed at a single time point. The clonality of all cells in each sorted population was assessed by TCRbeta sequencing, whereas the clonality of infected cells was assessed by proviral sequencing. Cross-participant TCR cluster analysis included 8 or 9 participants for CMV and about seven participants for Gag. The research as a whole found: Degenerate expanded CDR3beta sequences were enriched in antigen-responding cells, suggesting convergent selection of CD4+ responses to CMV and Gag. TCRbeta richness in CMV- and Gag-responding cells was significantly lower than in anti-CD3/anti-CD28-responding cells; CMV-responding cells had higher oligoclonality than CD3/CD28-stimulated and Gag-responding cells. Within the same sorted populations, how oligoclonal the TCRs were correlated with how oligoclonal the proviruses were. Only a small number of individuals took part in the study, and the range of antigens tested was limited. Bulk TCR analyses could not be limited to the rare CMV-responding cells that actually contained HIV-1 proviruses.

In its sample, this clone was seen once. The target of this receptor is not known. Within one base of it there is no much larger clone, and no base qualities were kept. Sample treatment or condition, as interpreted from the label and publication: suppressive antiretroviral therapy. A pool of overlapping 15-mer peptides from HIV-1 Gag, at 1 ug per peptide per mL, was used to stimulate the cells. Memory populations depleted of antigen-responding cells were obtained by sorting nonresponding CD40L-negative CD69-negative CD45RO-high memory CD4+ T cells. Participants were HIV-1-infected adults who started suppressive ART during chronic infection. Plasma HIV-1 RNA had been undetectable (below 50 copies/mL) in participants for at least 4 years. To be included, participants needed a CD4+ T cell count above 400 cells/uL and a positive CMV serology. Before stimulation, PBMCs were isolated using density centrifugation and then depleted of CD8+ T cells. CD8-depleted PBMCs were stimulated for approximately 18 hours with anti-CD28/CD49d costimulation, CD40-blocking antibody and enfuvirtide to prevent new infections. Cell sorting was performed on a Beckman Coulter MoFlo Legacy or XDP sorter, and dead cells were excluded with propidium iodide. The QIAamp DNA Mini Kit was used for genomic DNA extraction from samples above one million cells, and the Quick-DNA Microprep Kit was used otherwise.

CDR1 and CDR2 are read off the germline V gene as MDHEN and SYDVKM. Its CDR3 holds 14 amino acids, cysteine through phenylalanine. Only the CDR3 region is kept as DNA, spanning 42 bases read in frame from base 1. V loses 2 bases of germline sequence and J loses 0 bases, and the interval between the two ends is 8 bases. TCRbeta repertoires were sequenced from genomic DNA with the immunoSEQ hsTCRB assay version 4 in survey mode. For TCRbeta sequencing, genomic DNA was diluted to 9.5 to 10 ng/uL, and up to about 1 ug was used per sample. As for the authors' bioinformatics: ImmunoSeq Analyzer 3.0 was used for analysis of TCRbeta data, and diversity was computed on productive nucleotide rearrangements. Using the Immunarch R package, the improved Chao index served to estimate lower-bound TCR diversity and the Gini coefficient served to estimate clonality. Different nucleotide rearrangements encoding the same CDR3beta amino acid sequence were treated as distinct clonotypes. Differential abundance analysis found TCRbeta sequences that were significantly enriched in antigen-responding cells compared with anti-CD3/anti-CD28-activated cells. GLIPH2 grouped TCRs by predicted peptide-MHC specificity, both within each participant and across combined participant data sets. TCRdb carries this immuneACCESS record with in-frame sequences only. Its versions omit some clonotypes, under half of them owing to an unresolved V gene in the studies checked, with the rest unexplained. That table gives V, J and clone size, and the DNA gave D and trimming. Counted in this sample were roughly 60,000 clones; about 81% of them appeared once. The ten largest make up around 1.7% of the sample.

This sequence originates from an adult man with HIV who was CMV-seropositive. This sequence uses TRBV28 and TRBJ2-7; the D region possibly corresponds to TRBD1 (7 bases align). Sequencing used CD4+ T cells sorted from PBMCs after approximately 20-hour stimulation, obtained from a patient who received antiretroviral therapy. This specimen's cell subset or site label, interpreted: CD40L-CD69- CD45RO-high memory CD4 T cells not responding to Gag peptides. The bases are TGTGCCAGCAGTTTACAGGGGGGCTCCTACGAGCAGTACTTC. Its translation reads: CASSLQGGSYEQYF. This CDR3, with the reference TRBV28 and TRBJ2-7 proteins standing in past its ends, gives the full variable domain DVKVTQSSRYLVKRTGEKVFLECVQDMDHENMFWYRQDPGLGLRLIYFSYDVKMKEKGDIPEGYSVSREKKERFSLILESASTNQTSMYLCASSLQGGSYEQYFGPGTRLTVT.